The 27 T cell receptor beta chains given below trace back to one sample, sequenced in a study of cytomegalovirus exposure and HLA in healthy donors (TCRdb year 2017). The library was prepared using the immunoSEQ multiplex PCR assay. For the multiplex PCR, a mixture combining 60 forward primers for TCR Vbeta segments and 13 reverse primers for TCR Jbeta segments was used. TCRdb took this table from immuneACCESS and kept in-frame rearrangements with V and J called. Such tables lack part of the clones; where checked against another copy, unresolved V genes explain under half of the gap, and the rest is unexplained. Present in this sample are 200,000 to 250,000 clones, 80% to 90% of which were seen just once. The top ten hold 0.24% of the sample. The sequencing sample was made of PBMCs. These receptors were taken from a girl under 10 years old in good health and CMV-seronegative.

The chain recombines TRBV5-6 with TRBJ2-5, with 13 bases identical to TRBD2. TRBJ2-7 explains the end of the DNA better; the J call may be wrong. CDR1 is SGHDT and CDR2 is YYEEEE in the germline V gene. The CDR3 is 17 residues long. CDR3 sequence reads: CASSTTSGRDVSREQYF. The CDR3 nucleotides are TGTGCCAGCAGCACAACTAGCGGGAGGGATGTTAGCCGCGAGCAGTACTTC.

Concerning this clone itself: At one end the junction does not follow the germline gene, possibly because of a read error. The V and J genes are TRBV7-9 and TRBJ1-1, with D possibly being TRBD1 (5 bases). The germline CDR1 and CDR2 sequences are SEHNR and FQNEAQ (reference sequence). The length of the CDR3 is 15 residues. DNA of the CDR3: TGTTCCAGCAGCTTATCAGGACATTGGAACACTGAAGCTTTCTTT. This codes for CSSSLSGHWNTEAFF.

The chain is built from TRBV6-4 and TRBJ1-1, with D perhaps TRBD1 (5 bases). The length of the CDR3 is 13 residues. Germline V gene sequence: CDR1 MRHNA, CDR2 SNTAGT. The V end was cut by 7 bases, the J end by 7 bases, with 16 bases between. CDR3 loop: CASKQITGDEAFF. In DNA form, the CDR3 reads TGTGCCAGCAAACAGATAACGGGGGATGAAGCTTTCTTT.

CDR3 amino acids: CASSLPTRSSYEQYF. The CDR3 DNA reads as TGCGCCAGCAGCTTGCCGACTAGGAGCTCCTACGAGCAGTACTTC. The V and J genes are TRBV5-1 and TRBJ2-7; D may be TRBD2 (6 bases). Per the germline V gene, CDR1 is SGHRS and CDR2 is YFSETQ. This CDR3 spans 15 amino acids. V was cut by 1 base and J by 0 bases, with 11 bases left in between. Supplemented by reference TRBV5-1 and TRBJ2-7, the full variable domain reads KAGVTQTPRYLIKTRGQQVTLSCSPISGHRSVSWYQQTPGQGLQFLFEYFSETQRNKGNFPGRFSGRQFSNSRSEMNVSTLELGDSALYLCASSLPTRSSYEQYFGPGTRLTVT.

This clone was seen a handful of times. V is TRBV11-2 and J is TRBJ2-1; 12 bases fit TRBD2. V trimming: 3 bases; J trimming: 6 bases; junction bases outside the gene matches: 15. CDR1 and CDR2 (germline): SGHAT, FQNNGV. The CDR3 length is 19 residues. The chain's CDR3 is CASSFNPARRLAGVNEQFF. The CDR3 nucleotides are TGTGCCAGCAGCTTTAACCCCGCTCGGAGACTAGCGGGGGTCAATGAGCAGTTCTTC.

The sample holds a few counts of this clone. V and J are TRBV6-6 and TRBJ1-5, with D maybe TRBD1 (5 bases). This CDR3 contains 16 residues. Trimming removed 2 bases from V and 3 bases from J, with 14 bases in between. Germline-derived CDR1 and CDR2 are MNHNY and SVGAGI (reference sequence). The CDR3 DNA reads as TGTGCCAGCAGTTACGGGGGGGGTAGCCCCAATCAGCCCCAGCATTTT. Encoded protein: CASSYGGGSPNQPQHF.

This chain joins TRBV7-3 and TRBJ2-2; 9 positions match TRBD2. CDR3 length: 17 residues. V gave up 2 bases and J gave up 2 bases; unmatched junction bases: 6. The germline V gene has CDR1 SGHTA and CDR2 FQGTGA. The CDR3 region has the DNA TGTGCCAGCAGCTTACCTAGCGGGGCCGGTAACACCGGGGAGCTGTTTTTT. Translation gives CASSLPSGAGNTGELFF. The variable domain in full, with the rest retrieved from reference TRBV7-3 and TRBJ2-2, is GAGVSQTPSNKVTEKGKYVELRCDPISGHTALYWYRQSLGQGPEFLIYFQGTGAADDSGLPNDRFFAVRPEGSVSTLKIQRTERGDSAVYLCASSLPSGAGNTGELFFGEGSRLTVL.

The V call is TRBV10-1, the J call TRBJ2-1, with a tentative D call TRBD2 (6 bases). The CDR3 length is 14 residues. Germline V gene lookup returns CDR1 WNHNN and CDR2 SYGVQD (reference sequence). V was cut by 5 bases and J by 8 bases, with 16 bases left in between. The CDR3 DNA is TGCGCCAGCAGTCGGGAGACTAGGACGGATGAGCAGTTCTTC. It codes for CASSRETRTDEQFF.

Remarks on this clone: One end of the junction is discordant with germline, which a read error may explain. As DNA, the CDR3 is TGTGCCAGCAGCACCGGCGGGACCTGGGGCTACCCCTTC. Its protein product is CASSTGGTWGYPF. The chain uses TRBV7-8 and TRBJ1-2, with D possibly TRBD1 on 5 matching bases. CDR3 length: 13 residues. Per the germline V gene, CDR1 is SGHVS and CDR2 is FQNEAQ. The entire variable domain, with the rest obtained from reference TRBV7-8 and TRBJ1-2, is as follows: GAGVSQSPRYKVAKRGQDVALRCDPISGHVSLFWYQQALGQGPEFLTYFQNEAQLDKSGLPSDRFFAERPEGSVSTLKIQRTQQEDSAVYLCASSTGGTWGYPFGSGTRLTVV.

This rearrangement joins TRBV15 to TRBJ2-5; D uncertain. V shed 2 bases and J shed 1 base, with 5 bases lying between them. The CDR3 totals 13 residues. Germline V lookup: CDR1 LNHNV, CDR2 YYDKDF (reference sequence). The CDR3 region is CATSRQRQETQYF. The CDR3 DNA reads as TGTGCCACCAGCAGACAGCGCCAAGAGACCCAGTACTTC.

The V gene is TRBV6-5, the J gene TRBJ2-5; TRBD2 agrees at 8 bases. V was clipped by 4 bases and J by 3 bases; unmatched bases: 7. The CDR3 loop spans 15 amino acids. From germline, CDR1 is MNHEY and CDR2 SVGAGI. The CDR3 region has the DNA TGTGCCAGCAGTTTAGTAGCGGGGTCAGAAGAGACCCAGTACTTC. This translates into CASSLVAGSEETQYF.

This clone was seen just once. The V call is TRBV2, the J call TRBJ1-5; D unclear. This CDR3 spans 14 amino acids. Trimming took 2 bases from V and 3 from J, leaving 8 bases between them. Per germline, CDR1 SNHLY and CDR2 FYNNEI. As DNA, the CDR3 is TGTGCCAGCAGTGAAACGAGCTACAATCAGCCCCAGCATTTT. Amino acid sequence: CASSETSYNQPQHF.

The genes are TRBV12-5 and TRBJ1-1; a possible D gene is TRBD1 (6 bases). Trimming removed 1 base at V and 1 base at J, with 16 bases between. Looked up from germline, CDR1 is LGHNT and CDR2 is FRNRAP. The CDR3 has 17 residues. The chain's CDR3 is CASGLGRARTENTEAFF. CDR3 nucleotide sequence: TGTGCTAGTGGTTTGGGGCGCGCTCGGACAGAGAACACTGAAGCTTTCTTT.

The chain uses TRBV7-6 and TRBJ2-5, with D perhaps TRBD2 (5 bases). Judging by the DNA end, TRBJ2-7 fits better; the J call may be wrong. This CDR3 contains 15 residues. The germline gives CDR1 SGHVS, CDR2 FNYEAQ. CDR3 protein: CASSLRSSGPYEQYF. The CDR3 DNA follows: TGTGCCAGCAGCTTACGGTCGAGCGGCCCCTACGAGCAGTACTTC.

The CDR3: CATSRAGTGGTGELFF. As DNA, the CDR3 is TGTGCCACCAGCAGAGCCGGGACAGGGGGCACCGGGGAGCTGTTTTTT. V usage is TRBV15 and J usage is TRBJ2-2, with 11 bases identical to TRBD1. Germline values: CDR1 LNHNV, CDR2 YYDKDF (reference sequence). Losses at the gene ends were 1 base for V and 4 bases for J; bases not matched to a gene: 2. The CDR3 contains 16 residues.

The chain joins TRBV30 to TRBJ1-2; TRBD1 might be the D (6 bases). Germline lookup yields CDR1 GTSNPN and CDR2 SVGIG (reference sequence). The CDR3 has 15 amino acids. The germline V and J ends were trimmed by 4 bases and 2 bases, with 17 bases remaining between them. DNA for the CDR3: TGTGCCTGGACCACAAGGACAGTTTTCAACTATGGCTACACCTTC. It yields the protein CAWTTRTVFNYGYTF.

V is TRBV5-1 and J is TRBJ1-2, with no clear D. There are 14 residues in the CDR3. Germline CDR1 is SGHRS and CDR2 is YFSETQ. The germline V and J ends were trimmed by 2 bases and 5 bases, with 13 bases remaining between them. Here the CDR3 DNA reads TGCGCCAGCAGCTTAGGCACAGCCTCTTATGGCTACACCTTC. Its translation is CASSLGTASYGYTF.

The genes are TRBV6-5 and TRBJ1-2, with 7 bases aligning to TRBD1. The CDR3 spans 16 residues. Per germline, CDR1 MNHEY and CDR2 SVGAGI. The V gene end was trimmed by 4 bases and the J gene end by 0 bases; junction bases not matched to a gene: 8. CDR3 sequence reads: CASSSAQGKANYGYTF. In nucleotides, the CDR3 is TGTGCCAGCAGTTCTGCACAGGGGAAAGCTAACTATGGCTACACCTTC.

The chain carries TRBV5-1 and TRBJ2-7, with 11 positions matching TRBD2. Germline V gives CDR1 SGHRS, CDR2 YFSETQ. The CDR3 sequence is 20 residues long. V shed 0 bases, J shed 0 bases, and the junction held 14 bases outside the gene matches. The DNA for the CDR3 is TGCGCCAGCAGCTTGGATCGGCTAGCGGGGGGCTTTTCTAGCTCCTACGAGCAGTACTTC. Translating gives CASSLDRLAGGFSSSYEQYF.

The J gene is TRBJ1-2, the V gene TRBV13; the D is unclear. With 5 bases removed from V and 5 bases from J, the gap between germline ends came to 15 bases. Germline V CDR1 and CDR2: PRHDT, FYEKMQ (reference sequence). The length of the CDR3 is 14 residues. CDR3 in DNA: TGTGCCAGCAGCCTATTCCGGGAGCCTTATGGCTACACCTTC. Its translation: CASSLFREPYGYTF.

The gene calls are TRBV6-4 and TRBJ2-3, with TRBD1 identical over 8 bases. J gave up 3 bases and V 4 bases, and 0 bases lay outside the gene matches. CDR1 and CDR2 (germline): MRHNA, SNTAGT. The CDR3 covers 13 residues. CDR3 DNA sequence: TGTGCCAGCAGTGGACAGGGGACAGATACGCAGTATTTT. This translates into CASSGQGTDTQYF.

The rearrangement links TRBV4-1 to TRBJ1-1; D is possibly TRBD1 (5 bases). There are 15 residues in the CDR3. Deletions cut 0 bases from V and 4 bases from J, with 12 bases between. Germline CDR1 is MGHRA and CDR2 is YSYEKL. CDR3 nucleotide sequence: TGCGCCAGCAGCCAAGATCGTACCAGGGCCACTGAAGCTTTCTTT. Translating it yields CASSQDRTRATEAFF.

The sample holds one count of this clone. The J gene is TRBJ2-1, the V gene TRBV12-5, with D hard to call. V was clipped by 6 bases and J by 6 bases, with 18 bases between them. Germline V gene sequence: CDR1 LGHNT, CDR2 FRNRAP. This CDR3 is 15 amino acids long. Here the CDR3 DNA reads TGTGCTAGTGGCCGCGGAACTACCGGCACCAATGAGCAGTTCTTC. It yields the protein CASGRGTTGTNEQFF.

This clone was observed a handful of times. The CDR3 sequence is CASGVGLAGFVTQYF. The DNA of the CDR3 is TGTGCTAGTGGTGTGGGACTAGCGGGGTTTGTGACCCAGTACTTC. The chain combines TRBV12-5 with TRBJ2-5; 13 bases line up with TRBD2. Looked up from germline, CDR1 is LGHNT and CDR2 is FRNRAP. The CDR3 covers 15 residues. V lost 5 bases and J lost 7; bases outside the gene matches: 7.

The chain recombines TRBV5-8 with TRBJ2-7; 7 bases are shared with TRBD2. The CDR3 totals 14 residues. With 7 bases clipped from V and 1 base from J, the junction kept 8 bases outside the gene matches. CDR1 SGHTS and CDR2 YDEGEE come from the germline V gene. CDR3: CASRVKGLSYEQYF. The CDR3 DNA follows: TGTGCCAGCCGGGTAAAGGGACTATCCTACGAGCAGTACTTC. The variable domain in full, completed from reference TRBV5-8 and TRBJ2-7, reads EAGVTQSPTHLIKTRGQQATLRCSPISGHTSVYWYQQALGLGLQFLLWYDEGEERNRGNFPPRFSGRQFPNYSSELNVNALELEDSALYLCASRVKGLSYEQYFGPGTRLTVT.

This clone was seen a single time. The chain uses TRBV4-2 and TRBJ1-1, with 7 bases matching TRBD1. Looked up from germline, CDR1 is LGHNA and CDR2 is YNFKEQ. CDR3 size: 17 residues. The J segment lost 6 bases and the V segment lost 0 bases, leaving 13 bases of the junction unmatched. The CDR3 sequence is CASSQDNQRGRVSEAFF. The CDR3 DNA sequence: TGTGCCAGCAGCCAAGATAATCAGAGGGGGCGGGTCTCTGAAGCTTTCTTT.

The chain is built from TRBV5-1 and TRBJ1-2, with D possibly TRBD1 on 6 matching bases. Trimming removed 7 bases at V and 2 bases at J, with 12 bases between. Germline CDR1 SGHRS, CDR2 YFSETQ. The CDR3 covers 13 residues. The CDR3 loop reads CASGQTRNYGYTF. In DNA form, the CDR3 reads TGCGCCAGCGGACAGACGAGAAACTATGGCTACACCTTC.